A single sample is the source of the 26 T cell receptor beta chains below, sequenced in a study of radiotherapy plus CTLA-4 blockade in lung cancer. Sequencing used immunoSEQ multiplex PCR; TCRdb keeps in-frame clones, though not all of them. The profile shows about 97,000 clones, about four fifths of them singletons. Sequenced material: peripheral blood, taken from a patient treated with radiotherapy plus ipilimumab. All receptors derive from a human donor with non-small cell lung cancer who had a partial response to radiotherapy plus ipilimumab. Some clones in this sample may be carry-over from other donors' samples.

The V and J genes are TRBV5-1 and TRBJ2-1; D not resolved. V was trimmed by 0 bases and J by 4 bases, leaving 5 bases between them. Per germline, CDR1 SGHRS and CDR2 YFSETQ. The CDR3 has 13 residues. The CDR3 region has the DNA TGCGCCAGCAGCTTGGTGTCGTACAATGAGCAGTTCTTC. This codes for CASSLVSYNEQFF.

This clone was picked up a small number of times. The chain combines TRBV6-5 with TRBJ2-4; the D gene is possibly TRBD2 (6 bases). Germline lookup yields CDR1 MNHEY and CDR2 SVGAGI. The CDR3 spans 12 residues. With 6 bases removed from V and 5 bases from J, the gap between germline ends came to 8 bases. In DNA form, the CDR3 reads TGTGCCAGCAGGGGACTGGAAAACATTCAGTACTTC. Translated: CASRGLENIQYF.

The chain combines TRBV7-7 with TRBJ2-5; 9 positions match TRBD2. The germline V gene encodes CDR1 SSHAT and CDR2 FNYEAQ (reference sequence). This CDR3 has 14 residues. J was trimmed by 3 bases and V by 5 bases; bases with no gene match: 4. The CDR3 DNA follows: TGTGCCAGCAGCACGAGCGGGAGGAAAGAGACCCAGTACTTC. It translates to CASSTSGRKETQYF.

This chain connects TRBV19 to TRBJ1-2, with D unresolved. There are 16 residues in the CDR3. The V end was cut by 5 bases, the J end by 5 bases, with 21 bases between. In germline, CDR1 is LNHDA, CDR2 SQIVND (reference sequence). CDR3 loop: CASSPSSGSDPYGYTF. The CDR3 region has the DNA TGTGCCAGTAGTCCAAGCTCGGGGTCCGACCCTTATGGCTACACCTTC.

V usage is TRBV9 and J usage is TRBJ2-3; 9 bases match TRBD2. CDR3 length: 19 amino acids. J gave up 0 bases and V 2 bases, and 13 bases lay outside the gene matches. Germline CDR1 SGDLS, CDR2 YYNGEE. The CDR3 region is CASSVVAGAYTSSTDTQYF. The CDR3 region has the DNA TGTGCCAGCAGCGTTGTAGCGGGGGCGTACACATCTAGCACAGATACGCAGTATTTT.

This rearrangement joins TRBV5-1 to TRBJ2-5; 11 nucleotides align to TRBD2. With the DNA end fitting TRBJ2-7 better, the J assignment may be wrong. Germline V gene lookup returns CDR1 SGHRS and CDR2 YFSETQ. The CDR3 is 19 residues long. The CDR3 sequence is CASSSLTSGTSGPSYEQYF. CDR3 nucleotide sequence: TGCGCCAGCAGCTCACTCACCTCCGGGACTAGCGGCCCCTCCTACGAGCAGTACTTC.

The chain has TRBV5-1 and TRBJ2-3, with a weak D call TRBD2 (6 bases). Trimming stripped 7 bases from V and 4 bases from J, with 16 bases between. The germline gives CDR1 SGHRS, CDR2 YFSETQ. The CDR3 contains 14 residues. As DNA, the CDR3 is TGCGCCAGCTACTCCGGGAGTAGGGCAGATACGCAGTATTTT. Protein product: CASYSGSRADTQYF.

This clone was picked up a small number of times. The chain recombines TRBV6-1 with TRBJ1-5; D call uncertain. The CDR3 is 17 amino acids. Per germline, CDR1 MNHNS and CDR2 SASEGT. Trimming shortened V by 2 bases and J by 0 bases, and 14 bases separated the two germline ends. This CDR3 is CASSEQFRSDSNQPQHF. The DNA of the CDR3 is TGTGCCAGCAGTGAACAATTCCGAAGCGATAGCAATCAGCCCCAGCATTTT.

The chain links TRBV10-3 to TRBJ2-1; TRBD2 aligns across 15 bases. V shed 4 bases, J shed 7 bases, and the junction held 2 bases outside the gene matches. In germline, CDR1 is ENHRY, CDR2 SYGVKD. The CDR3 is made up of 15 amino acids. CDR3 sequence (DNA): TGTGCCATCAGTGCGGGGACTAGCGGGAGGAATGAGCAGTTCTTC. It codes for CAISAGTSGRNEQFF.

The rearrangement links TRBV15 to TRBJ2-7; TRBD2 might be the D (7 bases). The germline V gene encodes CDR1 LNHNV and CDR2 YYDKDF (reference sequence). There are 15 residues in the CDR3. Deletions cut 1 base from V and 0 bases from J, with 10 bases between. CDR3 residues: CATSRGRGASYEQYF. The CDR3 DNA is TGTGCCACCAGCAGAGGACGGGGGGCCTCCTACGAGCAGTACTTC.

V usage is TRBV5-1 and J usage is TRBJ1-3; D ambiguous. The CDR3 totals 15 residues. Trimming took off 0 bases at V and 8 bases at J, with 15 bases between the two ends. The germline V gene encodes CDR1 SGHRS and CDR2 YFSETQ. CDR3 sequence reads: CASSLDSLSVDTIYF. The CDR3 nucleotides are TGCGCCAGCAGCTTGGACTCCTTGTCTGTGGACACCATATATTTT. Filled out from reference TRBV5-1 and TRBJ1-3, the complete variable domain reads KAGVTQTPRYLIKTRGQQVTLSCSPISGHRSVSWYQQTPGQGLQFLFEYFSETQRNKGNFPGRFSGRQFSNSRSEMNVSTLELGDSALYLCASSLDSLSVDTIYFGEGSWLTVV.

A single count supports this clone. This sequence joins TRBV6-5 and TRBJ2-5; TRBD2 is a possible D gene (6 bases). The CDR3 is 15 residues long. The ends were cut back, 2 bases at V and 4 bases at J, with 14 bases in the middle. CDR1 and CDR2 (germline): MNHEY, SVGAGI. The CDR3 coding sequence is TGTGCCAGCAGTTACGGGGGGATGGTAGGAGAGACCCAGTACTTC. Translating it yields CASSYGGMVGETQYF.

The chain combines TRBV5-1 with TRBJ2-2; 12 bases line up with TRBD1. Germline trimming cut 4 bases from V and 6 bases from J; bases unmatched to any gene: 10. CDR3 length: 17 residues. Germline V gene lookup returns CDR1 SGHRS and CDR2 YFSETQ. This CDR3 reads CASSPGTGGFSSGELFF. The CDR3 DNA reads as TGCGCCAGCAGCCCCGGGACAGGGGGCTTTTCGTCCGGGGAGCTGTTTTTT.

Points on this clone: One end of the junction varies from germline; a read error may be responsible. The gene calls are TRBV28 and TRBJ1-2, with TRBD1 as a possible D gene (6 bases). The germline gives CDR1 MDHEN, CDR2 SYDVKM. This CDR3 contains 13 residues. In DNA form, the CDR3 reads TGTGCCAGCAGTTTAACCCAGGGCAGGGGCTGCACCTTC. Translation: CASSLTQGRGCTF.

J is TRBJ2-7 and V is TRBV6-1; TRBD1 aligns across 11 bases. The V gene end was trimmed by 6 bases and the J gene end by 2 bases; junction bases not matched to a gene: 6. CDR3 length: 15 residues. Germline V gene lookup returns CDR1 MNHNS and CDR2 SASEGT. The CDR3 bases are TGTGCCAGCAGGGACAGGGGGCTGCCTACCTACGAGCAGTACTTC. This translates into CASRDRGLPTYEQYF.

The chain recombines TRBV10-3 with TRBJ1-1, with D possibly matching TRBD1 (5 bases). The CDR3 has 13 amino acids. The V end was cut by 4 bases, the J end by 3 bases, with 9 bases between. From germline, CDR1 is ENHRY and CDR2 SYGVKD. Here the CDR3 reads CAISVREDTEAFF. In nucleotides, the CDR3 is TGTGCCATCAGTGTCAGGGAGGACACTGAAGCTTTCTTT.

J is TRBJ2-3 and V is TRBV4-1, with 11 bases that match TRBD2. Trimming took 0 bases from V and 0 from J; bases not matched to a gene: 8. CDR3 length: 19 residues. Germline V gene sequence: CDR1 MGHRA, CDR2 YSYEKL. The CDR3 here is CASSQEGPGTSGSTDTQYF. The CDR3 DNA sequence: TGCGCCAGCAGCCAAGAAGGGCCCGGGACTAGCGGTAGCACAGATACGCAGTATTTT.

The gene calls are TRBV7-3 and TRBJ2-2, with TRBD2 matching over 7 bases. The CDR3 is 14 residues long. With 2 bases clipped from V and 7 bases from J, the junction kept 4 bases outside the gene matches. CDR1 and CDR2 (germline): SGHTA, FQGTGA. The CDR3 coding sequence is TGTGCCAGCAGCTTAGGACTAGGGCGCGGGGAGCTGTTTTTT. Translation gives CASSLGLGRGELFF.

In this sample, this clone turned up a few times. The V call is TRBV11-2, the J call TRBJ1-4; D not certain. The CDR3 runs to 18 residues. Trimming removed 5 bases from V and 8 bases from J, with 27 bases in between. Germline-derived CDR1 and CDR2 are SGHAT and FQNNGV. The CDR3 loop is CASSLREVRADSSEKLFF. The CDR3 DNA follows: TGTGCCAGCAGCCTAAGGGAGGTTAGGGCTGACTCATCGGAAAAACTGTTTTTT.

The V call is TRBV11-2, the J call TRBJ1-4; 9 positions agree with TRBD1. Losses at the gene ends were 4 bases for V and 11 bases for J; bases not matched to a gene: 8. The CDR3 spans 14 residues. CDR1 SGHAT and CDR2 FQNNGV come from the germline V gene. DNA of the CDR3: TGTGCCAGCAGCTCCGGGACAGGGATTGGCAAACTGTTTTTT. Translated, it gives CASSSGTGIGKLFF.

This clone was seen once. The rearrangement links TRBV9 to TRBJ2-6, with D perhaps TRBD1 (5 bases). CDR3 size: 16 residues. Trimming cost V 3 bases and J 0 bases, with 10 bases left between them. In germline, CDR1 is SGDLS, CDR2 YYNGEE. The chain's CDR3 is CASSASGSSGANVLTF. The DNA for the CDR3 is TGTGCCAGCAGCGCTTCAGGGTCCTCTGGGGCCAACGTCCTGACTTTC.

CDR3 amino acids: CASSFAIGTRPTGELFF. As DNA, the CDR3 is TGTGCCAGCAGCTTCGCGATAGGGACTAGACCAACCGGGGAGCTGTTTTTT. The genes are TRBV5-8 and TRBJ2-2; 8 bases are a match to TRBD2. V gave up 2 bases and J gave up 5 bases; unmatched junction bases: 11. The CDR3 is made up of 17 amino acids. From germline, CDR1 is SGHTS and CDR2 YDEGEE.

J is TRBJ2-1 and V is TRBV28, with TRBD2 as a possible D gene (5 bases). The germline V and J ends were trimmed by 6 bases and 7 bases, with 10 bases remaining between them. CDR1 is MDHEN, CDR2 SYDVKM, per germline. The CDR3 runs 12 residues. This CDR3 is CASREPGNEQFF. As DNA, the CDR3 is TGTGCCAGCAGGGAGCCGGGGAATGAGCAGTTCTTC. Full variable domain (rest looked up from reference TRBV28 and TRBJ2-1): DVKVTQSSRYLVKRTGEKVFLECVQDMDHENMFWYRQDPGLGLRLIYFSYDVKMKEKGDIPEGYSVSREKKERFSLILESASTNQTSMYLCASREPGNEQFFGPGTRLTVL.

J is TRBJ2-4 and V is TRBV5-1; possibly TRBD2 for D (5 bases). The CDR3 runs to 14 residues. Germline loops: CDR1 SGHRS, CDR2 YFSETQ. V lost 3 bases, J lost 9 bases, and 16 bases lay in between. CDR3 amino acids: CASSYKTDAGIQYF. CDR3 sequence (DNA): TGCGCCAGCAGCTATAAGACGGACGCGGGCATTCAGTACTTC.

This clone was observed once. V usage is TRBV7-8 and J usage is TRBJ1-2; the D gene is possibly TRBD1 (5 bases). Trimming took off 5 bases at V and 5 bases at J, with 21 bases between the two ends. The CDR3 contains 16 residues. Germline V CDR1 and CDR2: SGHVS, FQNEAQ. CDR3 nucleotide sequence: TGTGCCAGCAGCCCAAGGGCGGGGGTCAAGAGGTATGGCTACACCTTC. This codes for CASSPRAGVKRYGYTF.

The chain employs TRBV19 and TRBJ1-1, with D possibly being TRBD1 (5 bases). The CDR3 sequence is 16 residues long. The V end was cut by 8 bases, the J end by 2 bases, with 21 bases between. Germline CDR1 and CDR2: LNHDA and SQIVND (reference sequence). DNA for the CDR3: TGTGCCAGTTCAGTCCCCGGGCGGGGACGCAACACTGAAGCTTTCTTT. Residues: CASSVPGRGRNTEAFF.